The text below deals with one T cell receptor (beta chain). Its specificity is not known. The sample originates from a study of graft-versus-host responses after intestinal transplantation. Study summary: Each patient got anti-thymocyte globulin induction, then tacrolimus and steroids for roughly 3 years.

The table came from immunoSEQ multiplex PCR; TCRdb's copy has only in-frame clones and leaves some out. The sample holds just over 95,000 clones, 80% to 95% seen once. J lost 10 bases, V lost 2 bases, and 4 bases had no gene match. Germline-derived CDR1 and CDR2 are LGHNT and FRNRAP. This CDR3 region has 12 residues. The TCR originated in a human donor who received an intestinal transplant. The chain carries TRBV12-5 and TRBJ2-5; 7 bases agree with TRBD1. Material: unstimulated CD4+ T cells sorted from spleen or lymph node cells, obtained before intestinal transplant. The CDR3 reads CASGLQGVDQYF. The CDR3 DNA reads TGTGCTAGTGGTTTGCAGGGGGTGGACCAGTACTTC.